This paragraph covers one T cell receptor beta chain sequence. What it recognizes is unknown. The data derive from a study of CXCR3-negative and CXCR3-positive naive CD8 T cells. The study made its TRB cDNA libraries by 5' RACE, adding UMI labels. TCRdb reprocessed the 5' RACE reads and stores each CDR3 protein as one record, lacking DNA. In total, the table holds about 40,000 distinct CDR3 sequences. Overall study results and limits: Memory CD8+ cells had much lower diversity, and both naive subsets had comparably high diversity.

This CDR3 has 16 amino acids. CDR1 and CDR2 from the germline V gene are MNHNS and SASEGT. This receptor was taken from a human donor in good health. Some clones in this sample may be carry-over from other donors' samples. Sample: memory CD8+ T cells from blood. The chain recombines TRBV6-1 with TRBJ2-2; TCRdb gives TRBD1 as the D gene, but with no DNA this cannot be confirmed. The CDR3 loop reads CASSEVPYVSIGELFF.